Shown below are 4 T cell receptor beta chains from a single sample sequenced in a study of T cells after yellow fever vaccination. TCRdb re-called the 5' RACE reads with MiXCR, one entry per CDR3 protein. The sample yields a few hundred thousand distinct CDR3 sequences, 19% seen once. This specimen was PBMCs, taken 15 days after the yellow fever booster vaccination. The receptors shown here come from a man aged 30 to 39 who received the YFV17D yellow fever vaccine.

There are a few counts of this clonotype. The chain has TRBV5-1 and TRBJ2-3, with D possibly TRBD2 on 5 matching bases. Germline loops: CDR1 SGHRS, CDR2 YFSETQ. V was clipped by 0 bases and J by 4 bases, with 12 bases between them. This CDR3 has 15 amino acids. The DNA of the CDR3 is TGCGCCAGCAGCTTGGACCTCACTAGTCCAGATACGCAGTATTTT. This encodes CASSLDLTSPDTQYF.

This clonotype turned up a few times. The rearrangement links TRBV28 to TRBJ2-7; the D is unclear. Trimming removed 1 base at V and 4 bases at J, with 11 bases between. Germline CDR1 and CDR2: MDHEN and SYDVKM. This CDR3 spans 14 amino acids. CDR3 protein: CASSLSGRIYEQYF. Here the CDR3 DNA reads TGTGCCAGCAGTTTATCGGGTCGGATTTACGAGCAGTACTTC. Full variable domain (remainder filled in from reference TRBV28 and TRBJ2-7): DVKVTQSSRYLVKRTGEKVFLECVQDMDHENMFWYRQDPGLGLRLIYFSYDVKMKEKGDIPEGYSVSREKKERFSLILESASTNQTSMYLCASSLSGRIYEQYFGPGTRLTVT.

The genes are TRBV5-5 and TRBJ2-3; no clear D gene. The germline V gene has CDR1 SGHKS and CDR2 YYEKEE (reference sequence). The CDR3 is 10 residues long. Trimming removed 7 bases at V and 6 bases at J, with 6 bases between. The CDR3 reads CASWLDTQYF. CDR3 bases: TGTGCCAGCTGGTTGGATACGCAGTATTTT.

This chain uses TRBV24-1 with TRBJ1-5; possibly TRBD1 for D (5 bases). The CDR3 sequence is 14 residues long. Germline loops: CDR1 KGHDR, CDR2 SFDVKD. V gave up 5 bases and J gave up 2 bases, with 9 bases separating them. The CDR3 DNA follows: TGTGCCACCAGTGCGCAGGGCGGCAATCAGCCCCAGCATTTT. It is translated as CATSAQGGNQPQHF.